These 9 T cell receptor gamma chains share one sample of origin, sequenced in a study of Vδ1+ human thymocytes. These TCRs are of unknown antigen specificity. Sequences come from RNA converted to cDNA by reverse transcription. The CDR3 regions were amplified by multiplex PCR from V-gene primers to a constant-region primer. TCRdb reran clone calling via CATT on the multiplex PCR reads. The profile covers more than 25,000 gamma-chain clones, with 20% to 25% appearing a single time and under 2% taken by the ten largest. Findings and caveats of the study: In the thymus, TRG and TRD repertoires looked highly polyclonal with Gaussian CDR3 lengths.

Sequenced input: Vdelta1+ gamma-delta thymocytes from the thymus. Subset in this sample: FACS-sorted CD3+ TCRalphabeta- TCRVdelta1+ TCRVdelta2- thymocytes. These receptors all come from a boy in the first two years of life who had congenital heart surgery.

This chain links TRGV8 with TRGJ1 or TRGJ2. This CDR3 comprises 11 residues. V was clipped by 5 bases and J by 12 bases; unmatched bases: 10. Germline assignment: CDR1 VENAVY and CDR2 YDSYNSRV. In DNA form, the CDR3 reads TGTGCCACCTGGGTCCCCATAGGGAAACTCTTT. Its translation is CATWVPIGKLF.

This clone was observed a handful of times. J is TRGJP2 and V is TRGV9. The CDR3 consists of 11 residues. Germline lookup yields CDR1 GITISATS and CDR2 ISYDGTV (reference sequence). Losses at the gene ends were 8 bases for V and 6 bases for J; bases not matched to a gene: 3. CDR3 sequence: CALFCDWIKTF. CDR3 DNA sequence: TGTGCCTTGTTTTGTGATTGGATCAAGACGTTT.

This clone was counted only a few times. The gene calls are TRGV3 and TRGJ1 or TRGJ2. The CDR3 spans 11 residues. V trimming: 0 bases; J trimming: 12 bases; junction bases outside the gene matches: 5. Germline lookup yields CDR1 VTNTFY and CDR2 YDVSTARD (reference sequence). The CDR3 protein is CATWDRSRKLF. The CDR3 nucleotides read TGTGCCACCTGGGACAGGTCGAGGAAACTCTTT.

This clone was detected only a few times. This rearrangement joins TRGV4 to TRGJ1 or TRGJ2. The CDR3 runs to 15 residues. V lost 1 base to trimming and J lost 0 bases; unmatched junction nucleotides: 6. In germline, CDR1 is EGSTGY, CDR2 YDSYTSSV. The CDR3 reads CATWDGERNYYKKLF. CDR3 nucleotide sequence: TGTGCCACCTGGGATGGAGAGAGGAATTATTATAAGAAACTCTTT.

The chain employs TRGV3 and TRGJ1 or TRGJ2. This CDR3 comprises 14 residues. Germline CDR1 is VTNTFY and CDR2 is YDVSTARD (reference sequence). The trim removed 0 bases at V and 7 bases at J, leaving 9 bases unmatched. As DNA, the CDR3 is TGTGCCACCTGGGACAGGCGGTCCGGCTATAAGAAACTCTTT. Translated: CATWDRRSGYKKLF.

The genes are TRGV9 and TRGJP. The CDR3 contains 16 residues. V shed 0 bases and J 7 bases; nucleotides not matched to a gene: 3. Germline loops: CDR1 GITISATS, CDR2 ISYDGTV (reference sequence). The CDR3: CALWEVDELGKKIKVF. The DNA for the CDR3 is TGTGCCTTGTGGGAGGTGGATGAGTTGGGCAAAAAAATCAAGGTATTT.

As concerns this clone: Its ends do not fully match the called genes, so a read error is possible. The sample carries other DNA sequences with the same CDR3. V usage is TRGV9 and J usage is TRGJ1 or TRGJ2. Germline-derived CDR1 and CDR2 are GITISATS and ISYDGTV (reference sequence). The CDR3 loop spans 12 amino acids. In DNA, the CDR3 is TGCGCCTTGTGGACGCCTTTTTATAAGAAACTCTTT. Translating it yields CALWTPFYKKLF.

This clone was observed a few times. The chain combines TRGV4 with TRGJ1 or TRGJ2. Per germline, CDR1 EGSTGY and CDR2 YDSYTSSV. V was pared by 3 bases and J by 10 bases, with 6 bases of the junction left unmatched. CDR3 length: 11 residues. CDR3 DNA sequence: TGTGCCACCTGGGATTGGGGAAAGAAACTCTTT. Its protein is CATWDWGKKLF.

A few counts support this clone. The same CDR3 also results from other DNA sequences found in this sample. The rearrangement links TRGV2 to TRGJ1 or TRGJ2. CDR3 length: 11 amino acids. The germline V gene has CDR1 EGSNGY and CDR2 YDSYNSKV. Trimming removed 0 bases from V and 13 bases from J; junction bases left unmatched: 6. The CDR3 here is CATWDGPVKLF. The CDR3 DNA reads as TGTGCCACCTGGGACGGGCCGGTTAAACTCTTT.